These T cell receptor beta chains were read from a single sample in a study of regulatory T cells in long-lasting Graves disease. TCRdb recomputed calls from the multiplex PCR reads with MiXCR, one row per CDR3 protein. The data show 500,000 or so distinct CDR3 sequences, with around 16% seen just once and roughly an eighth held by the top ten. These records were also assigned to another study, of T cells in Graves' hyperthyroidism and ophthalmopathy.

The sample consisted of peripheral blood mononuclear cells (PBMCs), taken at new diagnosis, from a patient treated with antithyroid drugs. The receptors derive from a man aged 40-49 years with Graves disease. Both conserved end residues are part of each CDR3. The size of a clone is reported for some rows only, either as once, few or many, or as a class for expanded clones.

V gene	CDR3 length	clone size	J gene	CDR3 protein
TRBV20-1	15	NA	TRBJ2-1	CSARDSGTHRPEQFF
TRBV7-2	15	many	TRBJ2-7	CASSPQGESSYEQYF
TRBV7-3	14	NA	TRBJ2-7	CASSLVGAAYEQYF
TRBV30	14	many	TRBJ2-7	CAWNRDRTPYEQYF
TRBV28	15	NA	TRBJ2-2	CASRDGGRGTGELFF
TRBV12-5	14	few	TRBJ2-7	CASGLGQGTYEQYF
TRBV20-1	14	NA	TRBJ2-3	CSAMTRPSTDTQYF
TRBV5-1	15	many	TRBJ2-3	CASSLVPRDRDTQYF
TRBV6-1	16	NA	TRBJ1-2	CASSLLAGTPRDGYTF
TRBV28	18	many	TRBJ2-7	CASSSQSGGLAGVYEQYF
TRBV19	14	NA	TRBJ2-3	CASRASASTDTQYF
TRBV27	15	few	TRBJ2-3	CASSPGGSGRHTQYF
TRBV20-1	13	many	TRBJ1-2	CSARDGGARGYTF
TRBV12-3/TRBV12-4	11	many	TRBJ2-7	CASSQRGKQYF
TRBV3-1	17	many	TRBJ2-2	CASSQDLAGAFTGELFF
TRBV30	17	NA	TRBJ2-6	CACTKGQQASGANVLTF